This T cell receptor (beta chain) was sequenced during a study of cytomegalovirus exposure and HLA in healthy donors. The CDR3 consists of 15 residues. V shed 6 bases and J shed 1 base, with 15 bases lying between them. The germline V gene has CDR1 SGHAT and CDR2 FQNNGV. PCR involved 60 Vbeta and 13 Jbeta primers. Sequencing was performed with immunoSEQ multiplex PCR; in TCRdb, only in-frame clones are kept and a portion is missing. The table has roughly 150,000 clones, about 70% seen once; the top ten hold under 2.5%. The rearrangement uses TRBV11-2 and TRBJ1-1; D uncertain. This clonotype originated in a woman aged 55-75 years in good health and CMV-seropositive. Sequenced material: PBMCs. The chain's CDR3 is CASSFSSSGNTEAFF. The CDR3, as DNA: TGTGCCAGCAGTTTTTCCTCGTCGGGGAACACTGAAGCTTTCTTT.